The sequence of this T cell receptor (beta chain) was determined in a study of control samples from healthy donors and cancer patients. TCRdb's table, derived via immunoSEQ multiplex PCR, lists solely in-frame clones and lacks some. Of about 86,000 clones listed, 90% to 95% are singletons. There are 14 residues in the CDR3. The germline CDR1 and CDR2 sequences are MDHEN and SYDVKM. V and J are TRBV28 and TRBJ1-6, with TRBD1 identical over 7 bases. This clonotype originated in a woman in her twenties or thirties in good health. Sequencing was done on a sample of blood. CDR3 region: CAAGGSSYNSPLHF. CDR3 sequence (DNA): TGTGCAGCAGGGGGGAGCTCCTATAATTCACCCCTCCACTTT.